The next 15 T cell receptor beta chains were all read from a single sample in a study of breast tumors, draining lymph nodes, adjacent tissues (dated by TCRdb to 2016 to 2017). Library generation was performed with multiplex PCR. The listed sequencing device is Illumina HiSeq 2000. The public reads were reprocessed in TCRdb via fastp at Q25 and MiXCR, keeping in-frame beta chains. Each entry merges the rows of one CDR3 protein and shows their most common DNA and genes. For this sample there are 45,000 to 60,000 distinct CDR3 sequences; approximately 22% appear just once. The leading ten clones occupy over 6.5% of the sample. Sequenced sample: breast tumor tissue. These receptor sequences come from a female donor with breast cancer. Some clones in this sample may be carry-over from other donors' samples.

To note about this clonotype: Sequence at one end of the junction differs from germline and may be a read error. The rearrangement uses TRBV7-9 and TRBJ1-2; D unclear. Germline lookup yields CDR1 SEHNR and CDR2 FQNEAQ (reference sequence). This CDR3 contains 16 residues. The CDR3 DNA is TGTGCCAGCAGCCTTGGCTTGGGGTCAAAGGGAGATGGCTGCGCCTTC. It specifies CASSLGLGSKGDGCAF.

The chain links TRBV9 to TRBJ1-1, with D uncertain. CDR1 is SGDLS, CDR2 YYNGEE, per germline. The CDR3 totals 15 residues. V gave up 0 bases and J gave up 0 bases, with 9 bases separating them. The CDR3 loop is CASSVEAQMNTEAFF. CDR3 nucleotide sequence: TGTGCCAGCAGCGTAGAGGCCCAGATGAACACTGAAGCTTTCTTT.

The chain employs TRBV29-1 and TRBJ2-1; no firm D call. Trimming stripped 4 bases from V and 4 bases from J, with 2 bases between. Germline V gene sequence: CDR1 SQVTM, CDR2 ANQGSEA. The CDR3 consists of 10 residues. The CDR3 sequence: CSVVYNEQFF. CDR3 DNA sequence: TGCAGCGTTGTTTACAATGAGCAGTTCTTC.

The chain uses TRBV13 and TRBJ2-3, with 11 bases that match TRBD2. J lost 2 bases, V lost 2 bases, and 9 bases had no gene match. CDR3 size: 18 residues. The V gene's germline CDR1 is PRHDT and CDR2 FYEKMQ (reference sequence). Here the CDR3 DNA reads TGTGCCAGCAGCTTAAGGGCTAGCGGGAGGAGGGACACAGATACGCAGTATTTT. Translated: CASSLRASGRRDTDTQYF.

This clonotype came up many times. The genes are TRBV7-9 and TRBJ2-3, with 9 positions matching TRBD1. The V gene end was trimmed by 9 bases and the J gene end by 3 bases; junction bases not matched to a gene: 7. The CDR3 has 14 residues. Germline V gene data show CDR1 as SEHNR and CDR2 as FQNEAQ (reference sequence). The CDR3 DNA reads TGTGCCAGATCGGGACAGGGAGATACAGATACGCAGTATTTT. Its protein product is CARSGQGDTDTQYF.

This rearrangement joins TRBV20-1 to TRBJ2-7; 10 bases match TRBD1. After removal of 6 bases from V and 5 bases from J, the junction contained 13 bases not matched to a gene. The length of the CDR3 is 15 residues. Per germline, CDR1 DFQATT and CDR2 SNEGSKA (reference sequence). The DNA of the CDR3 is TGCAGTGCCCGAAAACGACAGGGGGCAGCCGACGAGCAGTACTTC. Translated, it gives CSARKRQGAADEQYF.

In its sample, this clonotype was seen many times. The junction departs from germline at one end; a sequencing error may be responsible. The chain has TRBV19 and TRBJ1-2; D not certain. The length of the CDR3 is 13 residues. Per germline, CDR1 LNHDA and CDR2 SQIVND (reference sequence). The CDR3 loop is CASSVEPVGGYTF. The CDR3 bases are TGTGCCAGTAGTGTAGAACCGGTGGGAGGCTACACCTTC.

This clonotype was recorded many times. The CDR3 here is CASSLAPGAPYEQYF. The CDR3 DNA sequence: TGTGCCAGCAGCTTAGCTCCAGGGGCCCCCTACGAGCAGTACTTC. The V and J genes are TRBV7-3 and TRBJ2-7; TRBD1 might be the D (6 bases). Trimming removed 2 bases from V and 2 bases from J, with 13 bases in between. This CDR3 comprises 15 residues. The germline V gene encodes CDR1 SGHTA and CDR2 FQGTGA.

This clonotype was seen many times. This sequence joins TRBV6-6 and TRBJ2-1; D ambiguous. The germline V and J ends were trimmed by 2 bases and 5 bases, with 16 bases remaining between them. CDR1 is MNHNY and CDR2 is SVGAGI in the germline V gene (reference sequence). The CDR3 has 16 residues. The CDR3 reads CASSYHPAPGHNEQFF. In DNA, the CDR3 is TGTGCCAGCAGTTACCATCCAGCCCCTGGACACAATGAGCAGTTCTTC.

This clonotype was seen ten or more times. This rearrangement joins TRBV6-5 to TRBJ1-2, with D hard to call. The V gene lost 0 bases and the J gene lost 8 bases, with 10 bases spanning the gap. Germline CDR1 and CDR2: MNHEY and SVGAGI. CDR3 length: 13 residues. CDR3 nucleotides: TGTGCCAGCAGTTACTCGATAGAGAAGGGCTACACCTTC. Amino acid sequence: CASSYSIEKGYTF.

The DNA of the CDR3 is TGCGCCAGCAGCTCTGGCGGGACGGCTTTCACAGATACGCAGTATTTT. It encodes CASSSGGTAFTDTQYF. This chain connects TRBV5-1 to TRBJ2-3; perhaps TRBD2 as D (6 bases). Germline V gene lookup returns CDR1 SGHRS and CDR2 YFSETQ. This CDR3 has 16 residues. V lost 3 bases and J lost 2, with 16 bases in between.

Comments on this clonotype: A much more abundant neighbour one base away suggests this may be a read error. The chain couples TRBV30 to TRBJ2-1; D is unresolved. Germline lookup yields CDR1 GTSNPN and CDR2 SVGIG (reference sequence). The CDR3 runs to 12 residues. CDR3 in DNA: TGTGCCCGGAGTGCTCTCTACAATGAGCAGTTCTTC. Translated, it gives CARSALYNEQFF. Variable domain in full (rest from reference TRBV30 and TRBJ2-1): SQTIHQWPATLVQPVGSPLSLECTVEGTSNPNLYWYRQAAGRGLQLLFYSVGIGQISSEVPQNLSASRPQDRQFILSSKKLLLSDSGFYLCARSALYNEQFFGPGTRLTVL.

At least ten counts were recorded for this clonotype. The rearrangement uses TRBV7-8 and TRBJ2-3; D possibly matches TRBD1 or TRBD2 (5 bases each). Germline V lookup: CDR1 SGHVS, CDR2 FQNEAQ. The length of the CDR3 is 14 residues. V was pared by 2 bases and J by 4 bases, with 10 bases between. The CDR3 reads CASSLNRGADTQYF. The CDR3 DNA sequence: TGTGCCAGCAGCTTAAATCGGGGCGCAGATACGCAGTATTTT.

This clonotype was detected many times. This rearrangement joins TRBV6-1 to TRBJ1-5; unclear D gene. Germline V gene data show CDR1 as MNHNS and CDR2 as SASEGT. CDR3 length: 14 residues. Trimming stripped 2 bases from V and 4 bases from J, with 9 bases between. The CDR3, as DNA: TGTGCCAGCAGTGAATCCCTAGAGAATCAGCCCCAGCATTTT. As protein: CASSESLENQPQHF.

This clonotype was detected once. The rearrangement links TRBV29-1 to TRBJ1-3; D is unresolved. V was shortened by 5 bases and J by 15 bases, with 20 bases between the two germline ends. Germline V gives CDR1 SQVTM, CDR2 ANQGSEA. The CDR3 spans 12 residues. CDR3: CSVSWTQTESYF. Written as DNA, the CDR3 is TGCAGCGTTTCGTGGACTCAAACCGAGTCATATTTT.